These 14 T cell receptor beta chains originate from one sample sequenced in a study of response to subunit inactivated influenza vaccine. From the RT-PCR reads, TCRdb called clonotypes with MiXCR, one entry per CDR3 protein. The sample has roughly 780,000 distinct CDR3 sequences, about a fifth seen once; the top ten hold roughly a tenth. The starting material was PBMCs from blood, obtained roughly 5 days after vaccination. These receptors originate from a man aged 50 to 59 who received an inactivated influenza vaccine.

A few counts support this clonotype. V and J are TRBV19 and TRBJ2-1; 13 positions match TRBD2. In germline, CDR1 is LNHDA, CDR2 SQIVND (reference sequence). The CDR3 spans 17 residues. J was trimmed by 6 bases and V by 5 bases; bases with no gene match: 10. The CDR3 region has the DNA TGTGCCAGTAGTGCCCACCTTACTAGCGGGAGGGCCAATGAGCAGTTCTTC. The encoded protein is CASSAHLTSGRANEQFF.

The CDR3 bases are TGTGCCAGCAGCTACGGCATGCGGACAACCTTCACAGATACGCAGTATTTT. The encoded protein is CASSYGMRTTFTDTQYF. V is TRBV7-9 and J is TRBJ2-3; weak D call: TRBD1 (5 bases). The V and J ends lost 4 bases and 2 bases respectively, with 19 bases between them. Germline V gene lookup returns CDR1 SEHNR and CDR2 FQNEAQ (reference sequence). This CDR3 comprises 17 residues.

The chain couples TRBV4-3 to TRBJ2-5; 7 bases map to TRBD2. This CDR3 comprises 15 residues. In germline, CDR1 is LGHNA, CDR2 YSLEER. With V trimmed by 0 bases and J by 2 bases, 3 bases remained unmatched. The CDR3 loop reads CASSQEGRDQETQYF. The CDR3, as DNA: TGCGCCAGCAGCCAAGAAGGGAGGGATCAAGAGACCCAGTACTTC.

In nucleotides, the CDR3 is TGCAGCGTTAGAGGCCCGGGGGATCAGCCCCAGCATTTT. Translation gives CSVRGPGDQPQHF. The chain combines TRBV29-1 with TRBJ1-5; tentative D call: TRBD1 (5 bases). The CDR3 consists of 13 residues. In germline, CDR1 is SQVTM, CDR2 ANQGSEA. Trimming cost V 5 bases and J 5 bases, with 13 bases left between them.

A few counts support this clonotype. V is TRBV12-3 or TRBV12-4 and J is TRBJ2-7, with D possibly matching TRBD1 (6 bases). The ends were cut back, 1 base at V and 3 bases at J, with 10 bases in the middle. This CDR3 is 14 amino acids long. The CDR3 DNA is TGTGCCAGCAGTTTAGTTGGGACACGCTACGAGCAGTACTTC. This encodes CASSLVGTRYEQYF.

This clonotype was counted many times. V usage is TRBV12-3 or TRBV12-4 and J usage is TRBJ1-1, with D uncertain. Trimming removed 5 bases from V and 1 base from J, with 8 bases in between. The CDR3 length is 13 residues. CDR3 nucleotides: TGTGCCAGCAGTCCCACACCGAACACTGAAGCTTTCTTT. Translated: CASSPTPNTEAFF.

The J gene is TRBJ2-2, the V gene TRBV5-1, with 8 positions matching TRBD1. Germline trimming cut 0 bases from V and 4 bases from J; bases unmatched to any gene: 8. The germline CDR1 and CDR2 sequences are SGHRS and YFSETQ. The CDR3 contains 17 residues. The DNA for the CDR3 is TGCGCCAGCAGCTTGGAGCCAGGGGGCGCCAGCACCGGGGAGCTGTTTTTT. Translation gives CASSLEPGGASTGELFF.

Only a few counts were recorded for this clonotype. CDR3 nucleotides: TGTGCCAGCAGCTTAAACGGGAGGTTCGCAGATACGCAGTATTTT. Its protein is CASSLNGRFADTQYF. The chain has TRBV7-2 and TRBJ2-3; 7 bases are a match to TRBD2. There are 15 residues in the CDR3. The V gene's germline CDR1 is SGHTA and CDR2 FQGNSA. V gave up 2 bases and J gave up 4 bases; unmatched junction bases: 6. Looking up the rest from reference TRBV7-2 and TRBJ2-3 gives the full variable domain: GAGVSQSPSNKVTEKGKDVELRCDPISGHTALYWYRQSLGQGLEFLIYFQGNSAPDKSGLPSDRFSAERTGGSVSTLTIQRTQQEDSAVYLCASSLNGRFADTQYFGPGTRLTVL.

This clonotype has just a few counts. The chain joins TRBV4-3 to TRBJ2-1; D is unclear. Per germline, CDR1 LGHNA and CDR2 YSLEER. The CDR3 covers 14 residues. V dropped 1 base and J dropped 7 bases, with 11 bases sitting between them. CDR3 sequence reads: CASSQGPSSNEQFF. The CDR3 region has the DNA TGCGCCAGCAGCCAAGGTCCCTCTAGTAATGAGCAGTTCTTC.

This clonotype was observed a few times. The chain has TRBV11-2 and TRBJ2-2; a possible D gene is TRBD1 (6 bases). This CDR3 comprises 15 residues. The V end was cut by 5 bases, the J end by 4 bases, with 14 bases between. CDR1 SGHAT and CDR2 FQNNGV come from the germline V gene. The CDR3 sequence: CASSTLRGSTGELFF. The CDR3 bases are TGTGCCAGCAGCACCCTGAGGGGGTCCACCGGGGAGCTGTTTTTT.

This clonotype was detected a few times. The chain uses TRBV20-1 and TRBJ1-5; 7 positions match TRBD1. The germline V gene encodes CDR1 DFQATT and CDR2 SNEGSKA (reference sequence). The ends lost 6 bases at V and 4 bases at J; junction bases unmatched: 6. This CDR3 is built from 13 residues. The DNA of the CDR3 is TGCAGTGCGAGACAGGGCTGGAATCAGCCCCAGCATTTT. It specifies CSARQGWNQPQHF.

The J gene is TRBJ2-2, the V gene TRBV27; no reliable D call. The CDR3 runs 13 residues. V lost 4 bases, J lost 5 bases, and 8 bases lay in between. Germline V gene sequence: CDR1 MNHEY, CDR2 SMNVEV (reference sequence). CDR3 in amino acids: CASSSLLTGELFF. CDR3 in DNA: TGTGCCAGCAGTTCATTACTTACCGGGGAGCTGTTTTTT.

The chain combines TRBV6-2 or TRBV6-3 with TRBJ2-3; 8 positions agree with TRBD2. V trimming: 0 bases; J trimming: 5 bases; junction bases outside the gene matches: 4. The CDR3 is 15 amino acids. Per the germline V gene, CDR1 is MNHEY and CDR2 is SVGEGT. Here the CDR3 DNA reads TGTGCCAGCAGTTACTCCAGTGCGGGAGGAGATACGCAGTATTTT. Amino acids: CASSYSSAGGDTQYF.

In its sample, this clonotype was seen many times. The chain recombines TRBV12-3 or TRBV12-4 with TRBJ2-5; 12 bases are shared with TRBD2. The CDR3 is 15 amino acids. The trim removed 2 bases at V and 9 bases at J, leaving 7 bases unmatched. The CDR3 nucleotides read TGTGCCAGCAGTTTAACTAGCGGGGGGAAAGGGCCCCAGTACTTC. The encoded protein is CASSLTSGGKGPQYF.